The 32 T cell receptor beta chains in this list originate from one sample, sequenced in a study of cytomegalovirus exposure and HLA in healthy donors. Primers: 60 Vbeta forward and 13 Jbeta reverse. Libraries were prepared by immunoSEQ multiplex PCR; TCRdb keeps only in-frame clonotypes and omits some of them. Among a few hundred thousand clones listed, approximately 79% were seen once. The sample was PBMCs. The receptors originated from a man between 18 and 35 years old in good health and CMV-seronegative.

This chain uses TRBV7-9 with TRBJ1-5; TRBD1 matches 9 bases. The ends lost 5 bases at V and 5 bases at J; junction bases unmatched: 10. Per the germline V gene, CDR1 is SEHNR and CDR2 is FQNEAQ (reference sequence). There are 16 residues in the CDR3. CDR3 sequence (DNA): TGTGCCAGCAGCATTAGTGGGACAGGGCTCCATCAGCCCCAGCATTTT. Residues: CASSISGTGLHQPQHF.

The V call is TRBV28, the J call TRBJ1-4, with 9 bases identical to TRBD1. The CDR3 has 14 amino acids. With V trimmed by 4 bases and J by 8 bases, 5 bases remained unmatched. CDR1 is MDHEN, CDR2 SYDVKM, per germline. This CDR3 reads CASSSGTGWEKLFF. CDR3 bases: TGTGCCAGCAGTTCCGGGACAGGGTGGGAAAAACTGTTTTTT.

This rearrangement joins TRBV30 to TRBJ2-1; D is possibly TRBD2 (6 bases). The CDR3 runs 15 residues. Germline CDR1 reads GTSNPN; CDR2 reads SVGIG (reference sequence). V gave up 5 bases and J gave up 0 bases, with 14 bases separating them. CDR3 sequence: CAWRPRGGSYNEQFF. The DNA for the CDR3 is TGTGCCTGGCGTCCTCGGGGAGGCTCCTACAATGAGCAGTTCTTC.

The chain recombines TRBV30 with TRBJ2-7; a weak D match, TRBD2 (5 bases). This CDR3 has 13 residues. Trimming cost V 0 bases and J 6 bases, with 12 bases left between them. The germline V gene encodes CDR1 GTSNPN and CDR2 SVGIG (reference sequence). The CDR3 is CAWSVRGLAEQYF. In DNA form, the CDR3 reads TGTGCCTGGAGTGTACGTGGCCTAGCCGAGCAGTACTTC. The whole variable domain, filled in from reference TRBV30 and TRBJ2-7, reads SQTIHQWPATLVQPVGSPLSLECTVEGTSNPNLYWYRQAAGRGLQLLFYSVGIGQISSEVPQNLSASRPQDRQFILSSKKLLLSDSGFYLCAWSVRGLAEQYFGPGTRLTVT.

The genes are TRBV27 and TRBJ1-6; 7 bases are shared with TRBD1. The CDR3 extends over 17 amino acids. Per the germline V gene, CDR1 is MNHEY and CDR2 is SMNVEV (reference sequence). Trimming at V came to 8 bases and at J to 6 bases, leaving 16 bases not matched to a gene. The CDR3 protein is CASGRTGNFPANSPLHF. CDR3 coding DNA: TGTGCCAGCGGACGGACAGGAAACTTCCCAGCTAATTCACCCCTCCACTTT.

The chain has TRBV7-9 and TRBJ2-7; the D gene is possibly TRBD2 (5 bases). CDR1 and CDR2 (germline): SEHNR, FQNEAQ (reference sequence). This CDR3 is built from 17 residues. The V end lost 5 bases, the J end lost 2 bases, and 22 bases lay between the germline ends. CDR3 in DNA: TGTGCCAGCAGCAAAATAGGAGGAGCGACGAATGCCTACGAGCAGTACTTC. Protein sequence: CASSKIGGATNAYEQYF.

The CDR3 nucleotides read TGTGCCAGCAGCTTAGCCGGCGGGGGGTCCCTATGGGCCAACGTCCTGACTTTC. This sequence encodes CASSLAGGGSLWANVLTF. The chain employs TRBV11-3 and TRBJ2-6, with 8 bases matching TRBD2. The germline V gene has CDR1 SGHNT and CDR2 YENEEA. The V gene end was trimmed by 1 base and the J gene end by 5 bases; junction bases not matched to a gene: 10. The CDR3 sequence is 18 residues long.

The chain couples TRBV28 to TRBJ2-7; TRBD1 might be the D (6 bases). Germline V gene sequence: CDR1 MDHEN, CDR2 SYDVKM. There are 14 residues in the CDR3. Trimming pared 5 bases from V and 5 bases from J, leaving 16 bases between. The CDR3 DNA follows: TGTGCCAGCAGTCGGGCCAGGGGATTTAACGAGCAGTACTTC. Its protein is CASSRARGFNEQYF. Together with reference TRBV28 and TRBJ2-7, the CDR3 gives the full variable domain: DVKVTQSSRYLVKRTGEKVFLECVQDMDHENMFWYRQDPGLGLRLIYFSYDVKMKEKGDIPEGYSVSREKKERFSLILESASTNQTSMYLCASSRARGFNEQYFGPGTRLTVT.

V usage is TRBV11-2 and J usage is TRBJ1-2; TRBD1 agrees at 7 bases. Germline-derived CDR1 and CDR2 are SGHAT and FQNNGV. The V and J ends lost 4 bases and 6 bases, in that order; junction bases with no gene match: 5. The CDR3 runs to 13 residues. The CDR3 DNA reads as TGTGCCAGCAGCTCGACAGGGTTAAATGGCTACACCTTC. It is translated as CASSSTGLNGYTF.

This clone was observed once. The rearrangement links TRBV7-3 to TRBJ2-2; TRBD1 matches 10 bases. Trimming at V came to 6 bases and at J to 3 bases, leaving 7 bases not matched to a gene. CDR3 size: 16 residues. CDR1 is SGHTA, CDR2 FQGTGA, per germline. Here the CDR3 reads CASSQGTGVDTGELFF. The CDR3 bases are TGTGCCAGCAGTCAAGGGACAGGGGTGGACACCGGGGAGCTGTTTTTT.

The V call is TRBV18, the J call TRBJ1-2, with 9 nucleotides matching TRBD1. V was clipped by 4 bases and J by 6 bases; unmatched bases: 6. This CDR3 is 14 amino acids long. Germline CDR1 KGHSH, CDR2 LQKENI. The CDR3 reads CASSLRQGEDGYTF. The CDR3 DNA sequence: TGTGCCAGCTCACTAAGACAGGGGGAGGATGGCTACACCTTC.

This chain uses TRBV6-5 with TRBJ1-1; 8 bases are a match to TRBD1. This CDR3 has 14 amino acids. After removal of 2 bases from V and 4 bases from J, the junction contained 3 bases not matched to a gene. Germline CDR1 MNHEY, CDR2 SVGAGI. CDR3 amino acids: CASSYLQGGTEAFF. CDR3 DNA sequence: TGTGCCAGCAGTTACCTACAGGGGGGCACTGAAGCTTTCTTT.

The rearrangement links TRBV19 to TRBJ2-2, with 8 nucleotides matching TRBD2. The CDR3 totals 15 residues. Germline V gene data show CDR1 as LNHDA and CDR2 as SQIVND (reference sequence). Trimming took 8 bases from V and 7 from J; bases not matched to a gene: 12. CDR3 amino acids: CASRFGGGIDGELFF. For the CDR3, the DNA is TGTGCCAGTCGATTTGGCGGGGGGATCGACGGGGAGCTGTTTTTT.

This sequence joins TRBV6-6 and TRBJ1-3; D remains unclear. This CDR3 region has 15 residues. Germline CDR1 reads MNHNY; CDR2 reads SVGAGI (reference sequence). V was pared by 2 bases and J by 0 bases, with 8 bases between. For the CDR3, the DNA is TGTGCCAGCAGTTACCCGGGAAGCTCTGGAAACACCATATATTTT. This sequence encodes CASSYPGSSGNTIYF.

The V call is TRBV7-6, the J call TRBJ2-2, with 7 bases fitting TRBD2. CDR3 size: 15 residues. J was trimmed by 4 bases and V by 5 bases; bases with no gene match: 7. Germline V gene sequence: CDR1 SGHVS, CDR2 FNYEAQ. CDR3 amino acids: CASSDPTGGTGELFF. In nucleotides, the CDR3 is TGTGCCAGCAGCGACCCAACGGGGGGCACCGGGGAGCTGTTTTTT.

This chain uses TRBV5-4 with TRBJ1-5, with D uncertain. Trimming took off 0 bases at V and 0 bases at J, with 7 bases between the two ends. CDR1 and CDR2 from the germline V gene are SGHNT and YYREEE (reference sequence). The CDR3 is 15 amino acids. The CDR3 sequence is CASSLGRNSNQPQHF. The CDR3, as DNA: TGTGCCAGCAGCTTGGGCAGAAATAGCAATCAGCCCCAGCATTTT.

CDR3 sequence reads: CASRQGLDQPQHF. Here the CDR3 DNA reads TGTGCCAGCAGGCAGGGTCTCGATCAGCCCCAGCATTTT. The chain recombines TRBV6-5 with TRBJ1-5, with TRBD1 as a possible D gene (5 bases). V lost 6 bases to trimming and J lost 5 bases, with 11 bases between them. The germline V gene has CDR1 MNHEY and CDR2 SVGAGI. This CDR3 comprises 13 residues.

The chain carries TRBV7-8 and TRBJ2-1; TRBD1 aligns across 9 bases. V lost 2 bases to trimming and J lost 16 bases; unmatched junction nucleotides: 21. Germline CDR1 and CDR2: SGHVS and FQNEAQ. There are 17 residues in the CDR3. This CDR3 is CASSLSGTGRATPPEFF. CDR3 nucleotide sequence: TGTGCCAGCAGCTTATCAGGGACAGGGAGAGCAACTCCCCCCGAATTCTTC.

The chain links TRBV5-1 to TRBJ2-7; D possibly corresponds to TRBD1 (5 bases). CDR3 length: 16 amino acids. V was clipped by 1 base and J by 4 bases, with 18 bases between them. Germline V gene data show CDR1 as SGHRS and CDR2 as YFSETQ. For the CDR3, the DNA is TGCGCCAGCAGCTTGAAGCTCCGGGCCAGGGCTTACGAGCAGTACTTC. Protein: CASSLKLRARAYEQYF.

This chain joins TRBV19 and TRBJ2-1; TRBD2 matches 10 bases. With V trimmed by 2 bases and J by 7 bases, 5 bases remained unmatched. From germline, CDR1 is LNHDA and CDR2 SQIVND (reference sequence). CDR3 size: 15 residues. This CDR3 is CASSISGRALNEQFF. CDR3 nucleotide sequence: TGTGCCAGTAGTATAAGCGGGAGGGCCTTGAATGAGCAGTTCTTC.

This rearrangement joins TRBV4-2 to TRBJ1-4; 8 positions agree with TRBD1. The ends lost 2 bases at V and 7 bases at J; junction bases unmatched: 3. The CDR3 contains 14 residues. CDR1 is LGHNA and CDR2 is YNFKEQ in the germline V gene. CDR3 sequence (DNA): TGTGCCAGCAGCCAACGCGGACAGGGTGAAAAACTGTTTTTT. This encodes CASSQRGQGEKLFF.

Details on this clone: A junction end diverges from the germline sequence, so it may reflect a read error. This CDR3 is CASSLWYETSGRFVNTGELFF. The CDR3 nucleotides read TGTGCCAGCAGTCTATGGTATGAGACTAGCGGGAGATTTGTCAACACCGGGGAGCTGTTTTTT. V is TRBV28 and J is TRBJ2-2, with 12 bases aligning to TRBD2. Germline V lookup: CDR1 MDHEN, CDR2 SYDVKM. This CDR3 is built from 21 residues. The full variable domain, with the rest looked up from reference TRBV28 and TRBJ2-2, is DVKVTQSSRYLVKRTGEKVFLECVQDMDHENMFWYRQDPGLGLRLIYFSYDVKMKEKGDIPEGYSVSREKKERFSLILESASTNQTSMYLCASSLWYETSGRFVNTGELFFGEGSRLTVL.

To note about this clone: Additional DNA sequences in this sample encode the identical CDR3. J is TRBJ1-2 and V is TRBV19, with 9 bases aligning to TRBD1. CDR3 size: 15 residues. V trimming: 9 bases; J trimming: 4 bases; junction bases outside the gene matches: 12. Germline CDR1 LNHDA, CDR2 SQIVND (reference sequence). The CDR3 sequence is CASSPAGTGLYGYTF. The CDR3 DNA sequence: TGTGCCAGCAGCCCGGCGGGGACAGGGCTCTATGGCTACACCTTC. The whole variable domain, remainder taken from reference TRBV19 and TRBJ1-2, is DGGITQSPKYLFRKEGQNVTLSCEQNLNHDAMYWYRQDPGQGLRLIYYSQIVNDFQKGDIAEGYSVSREKKESFPLTVTSAQKNPTAFYLCASSPAGTGLYGYTFGSGTRLTVV.

A single count supports this clone. V and J are TRBV6-1 and TRBJ2-5; 8 positions agree with TRBD2. Germline CDR1 and CDR2: MNHNS and SASEGT. Trimming cost V 8 bases and J 2 bases; bases outside gene matches: 4. The CDR3 runs 13 residues. The CDR3 DNA follows: TGTGCCAGCTCGTCTAGCGGGCAAGAGACCCAGTACTTC. Residues: CASSSSGQETQYF.

In its sample, this clone was seen a few times. The rearrangement uses TRBV27 and TRBJ2-5; 9 nucleotides match TRBD2. CDR1 MNHEY and CDR2 SMNVEV come from the germline V gene (reference sequence). V trimming: 6 bases; J trimming: 5 bases; junction bases outside the gene matches: 16. The CDR3 sequence is 17 residues long. CDR3: CASSRDGGAGGLETQYF. The CDR3 DNA reads TGTGCCAGCAGCCGCGACGGGGGGGCGGGAGGGTTGGAGACCCAGTACTTC.

This clone was seen once. The chain is built from TRBV13 and TRBJ2-4, with D possibly matching TRBD2 (6 bases). The CDR3 runs to 16 residues. Germline V gives CDR1 PRHDT, CDR2 FYEKMQ (reference sequence). Trimming removed 0 bases from V and 0 bases from J, with 9 bases in between. CDR3 sequence (DNA): TGTGCCAGCAGCTTAGGGGCGGGGATAGCCAAAAACATTCAGTACTTC. Amino acid sequence: CASSLGAGIAKNIQYF.

The CDR3 sequence: CASSLKGLAVTDTQYF. The CDR3 region has the DNA TGTGCCAGCAGCTTAAAGGGACTAGCGGTCACAGATACGCAGTATTTT. The gene calls are TRBV7-6 and TRBJ2-3, with 11 bases aligning to TRBD2. The junction had 3 bases not matched to a gene; V was cut back by 2 bases and J by 2 bases. CDR1 and CDR2 (germline): SGHVS, FNYEAQ. This CDR3 has 16 residues.

The chain links TRBV6-1 to TRBJ1-1; D unclear. Per germline, CDR1 MNHNS and CDR2 SASEGT. Deletions cut 5 bases from V and 4 bases from J, with 17 bases between. This CDR3 is 15 amino acids long. The DNA for the CDR3 is TGTGCCAGCAGTCTGAAAGGCGGAGAGGGCACTGAAGCTTTCTTT. This encodes CASSLKGGEGTEAFF.

This chain joins TRBV18 and TRBJ2-7; TRBD1 matches 8 bases. This CDR3 comprises 16 residues. Germline CDR1 and CDR2: KGHSH and LQKENI. Trimming took 1 base from V and 3 from J; bases not matched to a gene: 8. The CDR3 DNA reads TGTGCCAGCTCACCACTCCACCAGGGGGCTCACTACGAGCAGTACTTC. As protein: CASSPLHQGAHYEQYF.

As DNA, the CDR3 is TGTGCCAGCAGCCAAGCGGGAGGGGATGGTGAGCAGTTCTTC. Translated, it gives CASSQAGGDGEQFF. This chain uses TRBV4-2 with TRBJ2-1; 8 positions match TRBD2. The V and J ends lost 1 base and 9 bases, in that order; junction bases with no gene match: 5. The CDR3 spans 14 residues. Germline CDR1 reads LGHNA; CDR2 reads YNFKEQ.

The rearrangement links TRBV5-1 to TRBJ2-1; weak D call: TRBD1 (5 bases). This CDR3 comprises 14 residues. V lost 3 bases and J 9 bases, leaving 16 bases between the germline ends. The germline CDR1 and CDR2 sequences are SGHRS and YFSETQ. This chain's CDR3 is CASSWAWGQGEQFF. CDR3 nucleotide sequence: TGCGCCAGCAGCTGGGCTTGGGGTCAGGGTGAGCAGTTCTTC.

The chain links TRBV11-3 to TRBJ1-3; tentative D call: TRBD1 (5 bases). V shed 3 bases and J shed 0 bases, with 12 bases lying between them. This CDR3 comprises 16 residues. Germline V lookup: CDR1 SGHNT, CDR2 YENEEA. In DNA, the CDR3 is TGTGCCAGCAGCTTCCTTACGGACACCTCTGGAAACACCATATATTTT. This translates into CASSFLTDTSGNTIYF.